Each of the 31 T cell receptor beta chains below was sequenced from the same sample in a study of blood T cell repertoires in COVID-19. Generated by immunoSEQ multiplex PCR, the TCRdb table keeps only in-frame clones and is missing some. The sample contains under 500,000 clones, 85% to 90% of which appear only once. Sequencing was performed on peripheral blood. The source is a woman aged 30 to 39 with acute or convalescent COVID-19.

This clone was seen only once. J is TRBJ2-3 and V is TRBV29-1; 9 bases fit TRBD2. This CDR3 is 15 amino acids long. From germline, CDR1 is SQVTM and CDR2 ANQGSEA. V shed 7 bases, J shed 8 bases, and the junction held 16 bases outside the gene matches. The CDR3 sequence is CSARQGLAFQGTQYF. Here the CDR3 DNA reads TGCAGCGCCCGACAGGGACTAGCCTTTCAGGGTACGCAGTATTTT.

J is TRBJ2-3 and V is TRBV6-2 or TRBV6-3; D might be TRBD2 (5 bases). In germline, CDR1 is MNHEY, CDR2 SVGEGT. There are 12 residues in the CDR3. V was shortened by 4 bases and J by 4 bases, with 6 bases between the two germline ends. CDR3 nucleotides: TGTGCCAGCAGTTCTAGCCCAGATACGCAGTATTTT. Its translation: CASSSSPDTQYF.

The chain couples TRBV6-5 to TRBJ1-5, with D possibly being TRBD1 (5 bases). Germline V CDR1 and CDR2: MNHEY, SVGAGI. V was shortened by 5 bases and J by 7 bases, with 12 bases between the two germline ends. The CDR3 runs 13 residues. CDR3 sequence (DNA): TGTGCCAGCAGTCGCGACCCAGGGCAGCCCCAGCATTTT. Protein product: CASSRDPGQPQHF.

The chain combines TRBV5-4 with TRBJ1-2; D gene unclear. Trimming removed 0 bases at V and 0 bases at J, with 6 bases between. Germline V gene sequence: CDR1 SGHNT, CDR2 YYREEE (reference sequence). This CDR3 comprises 14 residues. CDR3 nucleotide sequence: TGTGCCAGCAGCTTGGAGCTAGCTAACTATGGCTACACCTTC. It yields the protein CASSLELANYGYTF.

The gene calls are TRBV28 and TRBJ2-2, with 16 positions matching TRBD2. V gave up 10 bases and J gave up 0 bases; unmatched junction bases: 8. The CDR3 extends over 18 amino acids. Germline CDR1 and CDR2: MDHEN and SYDVKM. The CDR3 DNA reads TGTGCCACCGGGACTAGCGGGGGGGACGGAACGAACACCGGGGAGCTGTTTTTT. This gives the protein CATGTSGGDGTNTGELFF.

This chain joins TRBV5-1 and TRBJ2-1; possible D gene TRBD2, 5 bases. The germline V gene has CDR1 SGHRS and CDR2 YFSETQ. The CDR3 loop spans 13 amino acids. Trimming left V 4 bases short and J 0 bases short, with 5 bases between. The CDR3 spells CASSGSSYNEQFF. Written as DNA, the CDR3 is TGCGCCAGCAGCGGGAGCTCCTACAATGAGCAGTTCTTC.

The gene calls are TRBV5-1 and TRBJ2-7, with 10 nucleotides matching TRBD1. The V gene end was trimmed by 5 bases and the J gene end by 5 bases; junction bases not matched to a gene: 10. Germline-derived CDR1 and CDR2 are SGHRS and YFSETQ. The CDR3 contains 15 residues. The CDR3 DNA sequence: TGCGCCAGCAGATCCTTCGGACAGGGGGATGACGAGCAGTACTTC. Translation: CASRSFGQGDDEQYF.

V gene TRBV4-1 combines with J gene TRBJ2-1, with 7 bases fitting TRBD1. The V and J ends lost 5 bases and 7 bases, in that order; junction bases with no gene match: 14. The length of the CDR3 is 16 residues. Germline V lookup: CDR1 MGHRA, CDR2 YSYEKL. The CDR3 sequence is CASSSRTGVWGNEQFF. CDR3 DNA sequence: TGCGCCAGCAGCTCCCGGACAGGCGTCTGGGGGAATGAGCAGTTCTTC.

CDR3 DNA: TGCGCCAGCAGTCAGGGAGGGACGGGTCAGCCCCAGCATTTT. It encodes CASSQGGTGQPQHF. The rearrangement links TRBV23-1 to TRBJ1-5; D might be TRBD1 (5 bases). TRBV23-1 is placed among ORFs of uncertain function. V was clipped by 3 bases and J by 6 bases, with 12 bases between them. The CDR3 is 14 amino acids.

The chain couples TRBV2 to TRBJ2-1; 15 bases map to TRBD2. Germline V CDR1 and CDR2: SNHLY, FYNNEI. V trimming: 5 bases; J trimming: 10 bases; junction bases outside the gene matches: 9. The CDR3 totals 16 residues. This CDR3 reads CASSSTGLAGGTEQFF. The CDR3, as DNA: TGTGCCAGCAGTTCTACCGGACTAGCGGGGGGGACGGAGCAGTTCTTC.

Concerning this clone: This could be a read error, since a much larger clone is one nucleotide away. The V call is TRBV4-1, the J call TRBJ2-1; no firm D call. Trimming stripped 4 bases from V and 4 bases from J, with 2 bases between. Germline lookup yields CDR1 MGHRA and CDR2 YSYEKL. There are 11 residues in the CDR3. The CDR3 DNA is TGCGCCAGCAGCCCTTACAATGAGCAGTTCTTC. This translates into CASSPYNEQFF.

This chain uses TRBV5-8 with TRBJ2-7; TRBD1 might be the D (6 bases). V lost 8 bases to trimming and J lost 4 bases, with 7 bases between them. The length of the CDR3 is 10 residues. The germline CDR1 and CDR2 sequences are SGHTS and YDEGEE. CDR3 protein: CASQGYEQYF. The CDR3 DNA sequence: TGTGCCAGTCAGGGGTACGAGCAGTACTTC.

The chain is built from TRBV4-1 and TRBJ1-6; D is undetermined. Germline V gene sequence: CDR1 MGHRA, CDR2 YSYEKL. Trimming stripped 0 bases from V and 9 bases from J, with 18 bases between. The CDR3 spans 17 residues. The CDR3 nucleotides read TGCGCCAGCAGCCAAGAAGACTTATTATCCTTTCTTTCACCCCTCCACTTT. This codes for CASSQEDLLSFLSPLHF.

The V call is TRBV6-6, the J call TRBJ1-5, with 9 bases identical to TRBD1. This CDR3 has 15 amino acids. V shed 0 bases and J 6 bases; nucleotides not matched to a gene: 3. The V gene's germline CDR1 is MNHNY and CDR2 SVGAGI (reference sequence). CDR3 region: CASSYSGTGFQPQHF. The CDR3 DNA sequence: TGTGCCAGCAGTTACTCAGGGACAGGGTTTCAGCCCCAGCATTTT.

V gene TRBV6-5 combines with J gene TRBJ2-7, with 8 bases that match TRBD2. Unmatched junction bases numbered 4, after V lost 6 bases and J lost 6 bases. Germline CDR1 is MNHEY and CDR2 is SVGAGI. The CDR3 has 12 amino acids. DNA for the CDR3: TGTGCCAGCAGCAACGGGGGGGGCGAGCAGTACTTC. This translates into CASSNGGGEQYF.

V usage is TRBV6-5 and J usage is TRBJ1-1; 11 nucleotides line up with TRBD1. This CDR3 has 16 residues. The germline V gene encodes CDR1 MNHEY and CDR2 SVGAGI. With 2 bases clipped from V and 4 bases from J, the junction kept 6 bases outside the gene matches. The CDR3 bases are TGTGCCAGCAGTTACCCGGACAGGGGGCGAGGCACTGAAGCTTTCTTT. Amino acid sequence: CASSYPDRGRGTEAFF.

This clone appeared once. The chain combines TRBV7-9 with TRBJ2-5; 12 positions agree with TRBD2. Germline V gives CDR1 SEHNR, CDR2 FQNEAQ (reference sequence). The CDR3 is 18 amino acids. Trimming took 3 bases from V and 4 from J; bases not matched to a gene: 12. The CDR3 nucleotides read TGTGCCAGCAGCTTGGCTCTAGCGGGGGGGCCCTTAGGAGAGACCCAGTACTTC. Translation: CASSLALAGGPLGETQYF.

This clone was seen once. The chain has TRBV28 and TRBJ2-5, with D perhaps matching TRBD2 (6 bases). Germline lookup yields CDR1 MDHEN and CDR2 SYDVKM. CDR3 length: 12 residues. V shed 2 bases and J shed 13 bases, with 14 bases lying between them. The CDR3 loop reads CASSLGTYVPYF. Here the CDR3 DNA reads TGTGCCAGCAGTTTAGGGACTTATGTCCCGTACTTC.

The chain couples TRBV11-2 to TRBJ2-4; D is perhaps TRBD2 (6 bases). V was cut by 4 bases and J by 5 bases, with 12 bases left in between. This CDR3 has 14 residues. The germline gives CDR1 SGHAT, CDR2 FQNNGV. The CDR3 here is CASSSTPGENIQYF. CDR3 in DNA: TGTGCCAGCAGCTCGACGCCGGGAGAAAACATTCAGTACTTC. The entire variable domain, with the rest obtained from reference TRBV11-2 and TRBJ2-4, is as follows: EAGVAQSPRYKIIEKRQSVAFWCNPISGHATLYWYQQILGQGPKLLIQFQNNGVVDDSQLPKDRFSAERLKGVDSTLKIQPAKLEDSAVYLCASSSTPGENIQYFGAGTRLSVL.

The chain has TRBV7-2 and TRBJ2-5; 7 positions match TRBD1. J lost 5 bases, V lost 4 bases, and 7 bases had no gene match. Germline V gene sequence: CDR1 SGHTA, CDR2 FQGNSA. The CDR3 sequence is 14 residues long. CDR3 residues: CASSWNRGPETQYF. CDR3 nucleotide sequence: TGTGCCAGCAGCTGGAACAGGGGACCGGAGACCCAGTACTTC.

In DNA form, the CDR3 reads TGTGCCACCAGTGACCAAACCGTCACAGGAAATGAGCAGTTCTTC. Its protein product is CATSDQTVTGNEQFF. The rearrangement links TRBV24-1 to TRBJ2-1; tentatively, D is TRBD1 (5 bases). Deletions cut 4 bases from V and 7 bases from J, with 16 bases between. Germline values: CDR1 KGHDR, CDR2 SFDVKD. CDR3 size: 15 residues.

The chain carries TRBV20-1 and TRBJ2-1; weak D call: TRBD1 (5 bases). Trimming shortened V by 3 bases and J by 2 bases, and 11 bases separated the two germline ends. The CDR3 extends over 14 amino acids. Germline loops: CDR1 DFQATT, CDR2 SNEGSKA (reference sequence). CDR3 sequence reads: CSASRGLAYNEQFF. The CDR3 DNA reads TGCAGTGCTAGTAGGGGCTTGGCCTACAATGAGCAGTTCTTC.

The chain combines TRBV28 with TRBJ1-6; TRBD1 agrees at 8 bases. J was trimmed by 3 bases and V by 6 bases; bases with no gene match: 13. CDR3 length: 18 residues. Germline V CDR1 and CDR2: MDHEN, SYDVKM. The DNA of the CDR3 is TGTGCCAGCAGGACGGGGGATGAAACAGGGGGCTATAATTCACCCCTCCACTTT. Translated, it gives CASRTGDETGGYNSPLHF.

The V and J genes are TRBV7-9 and TRBJ2-1; 8 positions match TRBD1. The trim removed 6 bases at V and 7 bases at J, leaving 8 bases unmatched. Per the germline V gene, CDR1 is SEHNR and CDR2 is FQNEAQ (reference sequence). This CDR3 has 14 residues. This CDR3 reads CASSPGQGWNEQFF. For the CDR3, the DNA is TGTGCCAGCAGTCCAGGACAGGGTTGGAATGAGCAGTTCTTC.

The chain couples TRBV28 to TRBJ1-1; no firm D call. CDR3 size: 12 residues. Per the germline V gene, CDR1 is MDHEN and CDR2 is SYDVKM. The ends were cut back, 3 bases at V and 7 bases at J, with 9 bases in the middle. DNA of the CDR3: TGTGCCAGCAGTTTCCTGAGCCATGAAGCTTTCTTT. This codes for CASSFLSHEAFF.

V gene TRBV4-2 combines with J gene TRBJ2-7; a possible D gene is TRBD2 (5 bases). Trimming pared 1 base from V and 0 bases from J, leaving 10 bases between. Germline loops: CDR1 LGHNA, CDR2 YNFKEQ. The CDR3 consists of 15 residues. The CDR3 reads CASSQVGLSSYEQYF. DNA of the CDR3: TGTGCCAGCAGCCAAGTCGGACTTAGCTCCTACGAGCAGTACTTC.

The genes are TRBV15 and TRBJ1-5; D possibly corresponds to TRBD1 (6 bases). Trimming shortened V by 0 bases and J by 4 bases, and 10 bases separated the two germline ends. This CDR3 contains 15 residues. Germline values: CDR1 LNHNV, CDR2 YYDKDF (reference sequence). The DNA of the CDR3 is TGTGCCACCAGCAGAGAGTGGGGGCGAAATCAGCCCCAGCATTTT. Protein sequence: CATSREWGRNQPQHF.

This chain joins TRBV7-2 and TRBJ1-1; a possible D gene is TRBD1 (5 bases). Germline V lookup: CDR1 SGHTA, CDR2 FQGNSA. V lost 0 bases, J lost 0 bases, and 26 bases lay in between. The CDR3 sequence is 21 residues long. The CDR3 region is CASSLAENPNRPSRMNTEAFF. The CDR3 DNA reads TGTGCCAGCAGCTTAGCCGAAAACCCGAACAGGCCATCAAGGATGAACACTGAAGCTTTCTTT.

This clone was picked up one time. The chain has TRBV7-8 and TRBJ2-3; D gene ambiguous. Germline V gene lookup returns CDR1 SGHVS and CDR2 FQNEAQ. The CDR3 covers 17 residues. V was cut by 1 base and J by 3 bases, with 17 bases left in between. CDR3 sequence: CASSLGRQVEKTDTQYF. The CDR3 bases are TGTGCCAGCAGCTTAGGTCGGCAGGTCGAAAAAACAGATACGCAGTATTTT.

The chain recombines TRBV2 with TRBJ2-7, with a possible D match to TRBD1 (6 bases). The germline V gene encodes CDR1 SNHLY and CDR2 FYNNEI. The CDR3 length is 13 residues. Trimming cost V 5 bases and J 5 bases, with 13 bases left between them. CDR3 nucleotide sequence: TGTGCCAGCAGTCCACTGGACAGAAACGAGCAGTACTTC. This translates into CASSPLDRNEQYF.

The chain combines TRBV7-9 with TRBJ1-2; D is possibly TRBD1 (6 bases). Trimming cost V 7 bases and J 0 bases, with 15 bases left between them. The CDR3 contains 15 residues. Germline lookup yields CDR1 SEHNR and CDR2 FQNEAQ (reference sequence). The CDR3 is CASTTGRGANYGYTF. CDR3 bases: TGTGCCAGCACCACCGGCAGGGGAGCTAACTATGGCTACACCTTC.